This T cell receptor (beta chain) was documented in a study of cytomegalovirus exposure and HLA in healthy donors. Regarding the study as a whole: Cytomegalovirus association was listed for about 170 TCR beta chains. High sensitivity and specificity were reportedly achieved when the classifier diagnosed cytomegalovirus status.

Primers: 60 Vbeta forward and 13 Jbeta reverse. Sequencing was performed with immunoSEQ multiplex PCR; in TCRdb, only in-frame clones are kept and a portion is missing. Among 84,000 or so clones listed, roughly 76% were seen once. This clone was seen a handful of times. Its target is not known. Looked up from germline, CDR1 is ENHRY and CDR2 is SYGVKD. Trimming took off 7 bases at V and 2 bases at J, with 12 bases between the two ends. The CDR3 extends over 14 amino acids. The clonotype comes from a male donor in good health and CMV-seronegative. The V call is TRBV10-3, the J call TRBJ1-3; D uncertain. Sequencing was done on a sample of PBMCs. The CDR3 loop reads CAITSGTTGNTIYF. For the CDR3, the DNA is TGTGCCATCACCTCGGGTACAACTGGAAACACCATATATTTT.